This T cell receptor (beta chain) was documented in a study of chemoradiotherapy in HPV16-positive cancers. Study outcomes and limitations: Only a couple of HPV16-positive patients supplied the functional HPV-specificity definition.

Over chemoradiotherapy, repertoires were sampled more than once. Using immunoSEQ multiplex PCR, the repertoire was profiled, and TCRdb retains in-frame clones only, with some absent. The data show fewer than 40,000 clones, roughly 77% seen once. Regarding this clone: As yet, its antigen is unknown.

The clonotype comes from a human donor with HPV-associated anogenital cancer. The sequencing here drew on blood, taken from a patient who underwent chemoradiotherapy.

CDR3 in amino acids: CASRKTGGTEAFF. The CDR3 nucleotides read TGCGCCAGCAGGAAGACTGGGGGCACTGAAGCTTTCTTT. The chain is built from TRBV10-1 and TRBJ1-1, with TRBD1 as a possible D gene (5 bases). Germline CDR1 and CDR2: WNHNN and SYGVQD (reference sequence). V was clipped by 6 bases and J by 4 bases, with 12 bases between them. The CDR3 has 13 residues.